Listed here is a single T cell receptor beta chain. This sample is drawn from a study of T cell changes during pregnancy in multiple sclerosis. V was pared by 5 bases and J by 2 bases, with 13 bases between. Germline assignment: CDR1 SSHAT and CDR2 FNYEAQ (reference sequence). The CDR3 loop spans 15 amino acids. The data were produced by immunoSEQ multiplex PCR, yet TCRdb's version contains in-frame clones alone and is incomplete. The sample shows approximately 90,000 clones, about 92% of them seen only once. The origin of this receptor is a female donor with multiple sclerosis, enrolled in a pregnancy study. The sequences come from peripheral blood, collected after pregnancy. This rearrangement joins TRBV7-7 to TRBJ2-1; D is unresolved. CDR3: CASSANFGPYNEQFF. The CDR3 DNA is TGTGCCAGCAGCGCCAACTTCGGTCCCTACAATGAGCAGTTCTTC. The whole variable domain, filled in from reference TRBV7-7 and TRBJ2-1, reads GAGVSQSPRYKVTKRGQDVTLRCDPISSHATLYWYQQALGQGPEFLTYFNYEAQPDKSGLPSDRFSAERPEGSISTLTIQRTEQRDSAMYRCASSANFGPYNEQFFGPGTRLTVL.